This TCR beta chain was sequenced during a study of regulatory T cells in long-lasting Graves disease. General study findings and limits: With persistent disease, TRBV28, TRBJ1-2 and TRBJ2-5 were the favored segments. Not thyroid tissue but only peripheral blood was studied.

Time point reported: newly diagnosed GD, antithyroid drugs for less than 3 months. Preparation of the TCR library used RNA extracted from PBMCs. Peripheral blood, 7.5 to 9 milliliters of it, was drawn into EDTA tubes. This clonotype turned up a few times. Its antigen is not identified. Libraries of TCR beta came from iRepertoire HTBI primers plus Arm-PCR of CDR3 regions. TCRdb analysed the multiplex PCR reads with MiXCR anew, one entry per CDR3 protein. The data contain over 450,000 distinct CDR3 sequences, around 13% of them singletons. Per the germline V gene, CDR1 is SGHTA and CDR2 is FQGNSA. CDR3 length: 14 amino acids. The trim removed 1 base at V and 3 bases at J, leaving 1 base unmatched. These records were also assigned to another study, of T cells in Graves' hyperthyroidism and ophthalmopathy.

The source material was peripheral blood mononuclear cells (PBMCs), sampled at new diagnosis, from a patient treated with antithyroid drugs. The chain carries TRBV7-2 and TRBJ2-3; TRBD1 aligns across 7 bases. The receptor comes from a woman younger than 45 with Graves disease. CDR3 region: CASSLETGTDTQYF. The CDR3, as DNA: TGTGCCAGCAGCTTAGAGACAGGGACAGATACGCAGTATTTT. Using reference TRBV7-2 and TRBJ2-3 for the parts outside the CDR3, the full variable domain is GAGVSQSPSNKVTEKGKDVELRCDPISGHTALYWYRQSLGQGLEFLIYFQGNSAPDKSGLPSDRFSAERTGGSVSTLTIQRTQQEDSAVYLCASSLETGTDTQYFGPGTRLTVL.